The rows below give T cell receptor beta chains drawn from one sample of a study of PD-1 blockade in classical Hodgkin lymphoma. TCRdb's table, derived via immunoSEQ multiplex PCR, lists solely in-frame clones and lacks some. The top ten clones hold 4.5% to 6.5% of a sample with some 41,000 clones, roughly nine tenths of them seen once. The sequenced sample was peripheral blood mononuclear cells (PBMCs), obtained before the second cycle of nivolumab. The receptors come from a human donor with classical Hodgkin lymphoma. CDR3s include the opening cysteine and the closing phenylalanine or tryptophan. A D gene is named only where the DNA matches it firmly. A row's size may be missing; if present it is once, few, many or a size class.

CDR3nt: TGCGCCAGCAGGCGGCACACCGGGGAGCTGTTTTTT
CDR3aa: CASRRHTGELFF
abundance: once
j_gene: TRBJ2-2
v_gene: TRBV23-1
d_gene: NA

CDR3nt: TGTGCCAGCAGCGCGCTCCACAGCGGGGGGACAGATACGCAGTATTTT
CDR3aa: CASSALHSGGTDTQYF
abundance: NA
j_gene: TRBJ2-3
v_gene: TRBV9
d_gene: TRBD2

CDR3nt: TGCAGCGCCCTCTTACTGGGACTAGCGGGACTTCAGAGCTACAATGAGCAGTTCTTC
CDR3aa: CSALLLGLAGLQSYNEQFF
abundance: NA
j_gene: TRBJ2-1
v_gene: TRBV29-1
d_gene: TRBD2

CDR3nt: TGCGCCAGCAGTCAAGGGCGTGCGGAAAAACTGTTTTTT
CDR3aa: CASSQGRAEKLFF
abundance: NA
j_gene: TRBJ1-4
v_gene: TRBV23-1
d_gene: NA

CDR3nt: TGTGCCACCAGCAGAGGGACAGGGGGTTTGGATACGCAGTATTTT
CDR3aa: CATSRGTGGLDTQYF
abundance: NA
j_gene: TRBJ2-3
v_gene: TRBV15
d_gene: TRBD1

CDR3nt: TGTGCCAGCAGTGAGTGGGGGACTAGCGGGAATCGGGTAGATACGCAGTATTTT
CDR3aa: CASSEWGTSGNRVDTQYF
abundance: NA
j_gene: TRBJ2-3
v_gene: TRBV6-1
d_gene: TRBD2

CDR3nt: TGTGCCAGCACTGTGGACAGGGGGTATGGCTACACCTTC
CDR3aa: CASTVDRGYGYTF
abundance: once
j_gene: TRBJ1-2
v_gene: TRBV2
d_gene: TRBD1

CDR3nt: TGTGCCAGCAGCTCGGGGCCCTACGAGCAGTACTTC
CDR3aa: CASSSGPYEQYF
abundance: NA
j_gene: TRBJ2-7
v_gene: TRBV7-8
d_gene: NA

CDR3nt: TGTGCCAGCAGTTTCAGCGGGATCGGCAATGAGCAGTTCTTC
CDR3aa: CASSFSGIGNEQFF
abundance: NA
j_gene: TRBJ2-1
v_gene: TRBV27
d_gene: TRBD2

CDR3nt: TGTGCCAGCAGCCCGCGGGGACCGAACACCGGGGAGCTGTTTTTT
CDR3aa: CASSPRGPNTGELFF
abundance: NA
j_gene: TRBJ2-2
v_gene: TRBV7-7
d_gene: NA

CDR3nt: TGCAGTCAATATCAGCCCCAGCATTTT
CDR3aa: CSQYQPQHF
abundance: NA
j_gene: TRBJ1-5
v_gene: TRBV20-1
d_gene: NA

CDR3nt: TGTGCCAGCAGCGTAGGGCAGGGAACCTACGAGCAGTACTTC
CDR3aa: CASSVGQGTYEQYF
abundance: few
j_gene: TRBJ2-7
v_gene: TRBV9
d_gene: NA

CDR3nt: TGTGCCAGCAATTTAGGGGACAGGGGTATCGGCTACACCTTC
CDR3aa: CASNLGDRGIGYTF
abundance: NA
j_gene: TRBJ1-2
v_gene: TRBV6-1
d_gene: TRBD1

CDR3nt: TGCGCCAGCAGCTCATTGACTAGCGGGGGGGCCAATGAGCAGTTCTTC
CDR3aa: CASSSLTSGGANEQFF
abundance: once
j_gene: TRBJ2-1
v_gene: TRBV5-1
d_gene: TRBD2

CDR3nt: TGTGCCAGCAGAGCGGACAGGGAGCGCGAGTGGGAAGCTTTCTTT
CDR3aa: CASRADREREWEAFF
abundance: medium-sized
j_gene: TRBJ1-1
v_gene: TRBV6-5
d_gene: TRBD1

CDR3nt: TGTGCCAGCAAACCGGGACTAGCGGGAGCTTCGGATGAGCAGTTCTTC
CDR3aa: CASKPGLAGASDEQFF
abundance: NA
j_gene: TRBJ2-1
v_gene: TRBV6-4
d_gene: TRBD2

CDR3nt: TGTGCCAGCAGTTCCTTAGCGGGGGGCCGCTACAATGAGCAGTTCTTC
CDR3aa: CASSSLAGGRYNEQFF
abundance: NA
j_gene: TRBJ2-1
v_gene: TRBV28
d_gene: TRBD2

CDR3nt: TGTGCCAGCAGTTCACACTACGAGCAGTACTTC
CDR3aa: CASSSHYEQYF
abundance: once
j_gene: TRBJ2-7
v_gene: TRBV28
d_gene: NA

CDR3nt: TGTGCCAGCAGGCCTACCCAAACAGGGACTTACGAGCAGTACTTC
CDR3aa: CASRPTQTGTYEQYF
abundance: NA
j_gene: TRBJ2-7
v_gene: TRBV27
d_gene: NA

CDR3nt: TGTGCCATCAGTGAGAGGCAGGACTATGGCTACACCTTC
CDR3aa: CAISERQDYGYTF
abundance: NA
j_gene: TRBJ1-2
v_gene: TRBV10-3
d_gene: NA

CDR3nt: TGTGCCAGCCTCTTAAGGAGAGGGACAGGCACAGATACGCAGTATTTT
CDR3aa: CASLLRRGTGTDTQYF
abundance: NA
j_gene: TRBJ2-3
v_gene: TRBV7-2
d_gene: TRBD1

CDR3nt: TGCAGCGTTGAAGTCCAAAACACCGGGGAGCTGTTTTTT
CDR3aa: CSVEVQNTGELFF
abundance: NA
j_gene: TRBJ2-2
v_gene: TRBV29-1
d_gene: NA

CDR3nt: TGTGCCAGCAGCGTAGATCTTAGTCGGAGCTATGGCTACACCTTC
CDR3aa: CASSVDLSRSYGYTF
abundance: few
j_gene: TRBJ1-2
v_gene: TRBV9
d_gene: NA

CDR3nt: TGTGCCAGCAGTTCCCCCCAACTAGCGGCGAACACCGGGGAGCTGTTTTTT
CDR3aa: CASSSPQLAANTGELFF
abundance: NA
j_gene: TRBJ2-2
v_gene: TRBV28
d_gene: TRBD2

CDR3nt: TGTGCCAGCATCCTAAACCGGGACACTGAAGCTTTCTTT
CDR3aa: CASILNRDTEAFF
abundance: once
j_gene: TRBJ1-1
v_gene: TRBV2
d_gene: NA

CDR3nt: TGTGCCACCAGCAGGACAGGGAGCAATCAGCCCCAGCATTTT
CDR3aa: CATSRTGSNQPQHF
abundance: few
j_gene: TRBJ1-5
v_gene: TRBV15
d_gene: TRBD1

CDR3nt: TGTGCCAGCAGGATCATCAGGGACAGCGGATCCTACGAGCAGTACTTC
CDR3aa: CASRIIRDSGSYEQYF
abundance: NA
j_gene: TRBJ2-7
v_gene: TRBV5-4
d_gene: TRBD1

CDR3nt: TGCAGCGTTGGAGGGACAGGGAATCGGGATCAGCCCCAGCATTTT
CDR3aa: CSVGGTGNRDQPQHF
abundance: NA
j_gene: TRBJ1-5
v_gene: TRBV29-1
d_gene: TRBD1

CDR3nt: TGTGCCAGCTCATCAGCGACTAGCGGCACAGATACGCAGTATTTT
CDR3aa: CASSSATSGTDTQYF
abundance: NA
j_gene: TRBJ2-3
v_gene: TRBV18
d_gene: TRBD2

CDR3nt: TGTGCCAGCTCACCAGGTTCTGGTGAGGGCACAGATACGCAGTATTTT
CDR3aa: CASSPGSGEGTDTQYF
abundance: NA
j_gene: TRBJ2-3
v_gene: TRBV18
d_gene: NA

CDR3nt: TGCGCCAGCAGTGAGTCCCCCAGGACCTACGAGCAGTACTTC
CDR3aa: CASSESPRTYEQYF
abundance: few
j_gene: TRBJ2-7
v_gene: TRBV10-1
d_gene: NA

CDR3nt: TGTGCCAGCAGCCCTCTAGCGGGGGGGAGGAATGAGCAGTTCTTC
CDR3aa: CASSPLAGGRNEQFF
abundance: once
j_gene: TRBJ2-1
v_gene: TRBV7-6
d_gene: TRBD2

CDR3nt: TGTGCCAGCAGCTTAAATGGGGGTAGTTTGGGATACACAGATACGCAGTATTTT
CDR3aa: CASSLNGGSLGYTDTQYF
abundance: few
j_gene: TRBJ2-3
v_gene: TRBV7-9
d_gene: NA

CDR3nt: TGCGCCAGCAGGGAAAGCGGGGGCGATGAGACCCAGTACTTC
CDR3aa: CASRESGGDETQYF
abundance: NA
j_gene: TRBJ2-5
v_gene: TRBV10-2
d_gene: TRBD2

CDR3nt: TGTGCCAGCTCACCCCTAGAGAGTCGGCGAACGGGAAATGAGCAGTTCTTC
CDR3aa: CASSPLESRRTGNEQFF
abundance: NA
j_gene: TRBJ2-1
v_gene: TRBV18
d_gene: NA

CDR3nt: TGTGCCAGCAGCCGGGCAGGGGGCCGCCCCCCAGATACGCAGTATTTT
CDR3aa: CASSRAGGRPPDTQYF
abundance: once
j_gene: TRBJ2-3
v_gene: TRBV7-3
d_gene: TRBD1

CDR3nt: TGTGCCAGCTCACCTTCGGACAGGGTGAACACCGGGGAGCTGTTTTTT
CDR3aa: CASSPSDRVNTGELFF
abundance: NA
j_gene: TRBJ2-2
v_gene: TRBV18
d_gene: TRBD1

CDR3nt: TGTGCCAGCAGTGCGTATACGAACACTGAAGCTTTCTTT
CDR3aa: CASSAYTNTEAFF
abundance: NA
j_gene: TRBJ1-1
v_gene: TRBV27
d_gene: NA

CDR3nt: TGTGCCAGCAGCCGAAAGGCAGGACTCCAAGAGACCCAGTACTTC
CDR3aa: CASSRKAGLQETQYF
abundance: NA
j_gene: TRBJ2-5
v_gene: TRBV5-4
d_gene: NA

CDR3nt: TGTGCCAGCAGCAACAGAGAACAAGAACGAGGGCAGTACTTC
CDR3aa: CASSNREQERGQYF
abundance: NA
j_gene: TRBJ2-7
v_gene: TRBV7-9
d_gene: NA

CDR3nt: TGTGCCAGCAGCACAAGAGGACAGGGCCAGGGCTCCTACGAGCAGTACTTC
CDR3aa: CASSTRGQGQGSYEQYF
abundance: NA
j_gene: TRBJ2-7
v_gene: TRBV2
d_gene: TRBD1

CDR3nt: TGCAGCGCGCGGGAGGGCGGCACCGGGGAGCTGTTTTTT
CDR3aa: CSAREGGTGELFF
abundance: few
j_gene: TRBJ2-2
v_gene: TRBV29-1
d_gene: TRBD2

CDR3nt: TGTGCCAGCAGCCAAGATGAAAGCTATCCGAAGCGAACTTTCTTT
CDR3aa: CASSQDESYPKRTFF
abundance: NA
j_gene: TRBJ1-1
v_gene: TRBV4-2
d_gene: NA

CDR3nt: TGTGCCAGCAGCACGGGACAGAAACTAACCCACAGGGATAATTCACCCCTCCACTTT
CDR3aa: CASSTGQKLTHRDNSPLHF
abundance: NA
j_gene: TRBJ1-6
v_gene: TRBV6-4
d_gene: TRBD1

CDR3nt: TGTGCCACTTTCCTAGTAGGAGGGGGATACTATGGCTACACCTTC
CDR3aa: CATFLVGGGYYGYTF
abundance: NA
j_gene: TRBJ1-2
v_gene: TRBV5-4
d_gene: NA

CDR3nt: TGCAGCGCAAGGACAGGGGGCACCGGGGAGCTGTTTTTT
CDR3aa: CSARTGGTGELFF
abundance: NA
j_gene: TRBJ2-2
v_gene: TRBV29-1
d_gene: TRBD1

CDR3nt: TGTGCCAGCAGTTTAGTCGGGGTAGGCTACAATGAGCAGTTCTTC
CDR3aa: CASSLVGVGYNEQFF
abundance: NA
j_gene: TRBJ2-1
v_gene: TRBV28
d_gene: NA

CDR3nt: TGTGCCAGCAGCGTAGGAGTAGCGGGGTATTACAATGAGCAGTTCTTC
CDR3aa: CASSVGVAGYYNEQFF
abundance: NA
j_gene: TRBJ2-1
v_gene: TRBV9
d_gene: TRBD2

CDR3nt: TGTGCCAGCAGTGCCGGGTCTGGGGCCAACGTCCTGACTTTC
CDR3aa: CASSAGSGANVLTF
abundance: NA
j_gene: TRBJ2-6
v_gene: TRBV6-1
d_gene: NA

CDR3nt: TGTGCCAGCAGTCGTTGGCCATCTGCCAGCGCCGATGAGCAGTTCTTC
CDR3aa: CASSRWPSASADEQFF
abundance: NA
j_gene: TRBJ2-1
v_gene: TRBV28
d_gene: NA

CDR3nt: TGCGCCAGCAGCCAAGGACAGGAGATCACCGGGGAGCTGTTTTTT
CDR3aa: CASSQGQEITGELFF
abundance: NA
j_gene: TRBJ2-2
v_gene: TRBV4-3
d_gene: NA